These 20 T cell receptor beta chains came from one sample sequenced in a study of beta chain features in type 1 diabetes. Reverse transcription of all isolated RNA meant that expressed TCRB transcripts were sequenced. Sequencing used immunoSEQ multiplex PCR; TCRdb keeps in-frame clones, though not all of them. In the table there are about 110,000 clones, approximately 39% of which are singletons. The sample comprised stem cell memory CD4+ T cells from blood. The receptors originated from a woman younger than 30 in good health.

V and J are TRBV27 and TRBJ2-7; TRBD2 matches at 11 bases. Per germline, CDR1 MNHEY and CDR2 SMNVEV (reference sequence). The CDR3 consists of 16 residues. J lost 4 bases, V lost 5 bases, and 10 bases had no gene match. CDR3 residues: CASSPRTSGPSYEQYF. Written as DNA, the CDR3 is TGTGCCAGCAGTCCCCGGACTAGCGGGCCGTCTTACGAGCAGTACTTC.

The chain links TRBV27 to TRBJ1-1, with 7 bases lining up with TRBD1. The CDR3 is made up of 14 amino acids. Germline trimming cut 6 bases from V and 4 bases from J; bases unmatched to any gene: 8. Germline V lookup: CDR1 MNHEY, CDR2 SMNVEV (reference sequence). The CDR3 nucleotides are TGTGCCAGCAGCCTACAGGGGTTCGGCACTGAAGCTTTCTTT. This sequence encodes CASSLQGFGTEAFF.

A note on this clone: It may be a read error: a sequence one base away is much more abundant. The chain is built from TRBV5-6 and TRBJ2-5; no clear D gene. The CDR3 extends over 11 amino acids. Germline assignment: CDR1 SGHDT and CDR2 YYEEEE. V lost 2 bases and J lost 5, with 4 bases in between. DNA of the CDR3: TGTGCCAGCAGCTTCGGTGAGACCCAGTACTTC. It specifies CASSFGETQYF.

CDR3 DNA sequence: TGTGCCAGCAGCGCGACTAGCGGCCTTTACAATGAGCAGTTCTTC. Amino acids: CASSATSGLYNEQFF. The chain employs TRBV9 and TRBJ2-1, with 9 bases aligning to TRBD2. The CDR3 totals 15 residues. V lost 3 bases, J lost 4 bases, and 5 bases stayed unmatched. Looked up from germline, CDR1 is SGDLS and CDR2 is YYNGEE. Full variable domain (remainder filled in from reference TRBV9 and TRBJ2-1): DSGVTQTPKHLITATGQRVTLRCSPRSGDLSVYWYQQSLDQGLQFLIQYYNGEERAKGNILERFSAQQFPDLHSELNLSSLELGDSALYFCASSATSGLYNEQFFGPGTRLTVL.

The chain couples TRBV27 to TRBJ2-1; D is uncertain. The V gene's germline CDR1 is MNHEY and CDR2 SMNVEV (reference sequence). The V gene lost 4 bases and the J gene lost 7 bases, with 14 bases spanning the gap. The CDR3 is 14 residues long. The CDR3 DNA follows: TGTGCCAGCAGTTCCGGGTCGAACCCTAATGAGCAGTTCTTC. Its protein is CASSSGSNPNEQFF.

The sample holds a few counts of this clone. The gene calls are TRBV28 and TRBJ2-4; TRBD2 matches at 7 bases. The CDR3 is made up of 15 amino acids. With 4 bases clipped from V and 8 bases from J, the junction kept 11 bases outside the gene matches. Germline CDR1 is MDHEN and CDR2 is SYDVKM. The CDR3 DNA sequence: TGTGCCAGCAGTTCACCCGGGCTAGCGGTGGACATTCAGTACTTC. It encodes CASSSPGLAVDIQYF.

J is TRBJ1-1 and V is TRBV7-3; TRBD1 matches 9 bases. V lost 1 base and J lost 1; bases outside the gene matches: 4. This CDR3 is built from 16 residues. Germline V gene lookup returns CDR1 SGHTA and CDR2 FQGTGA. As DNA, the CDR3 is TGTGCCAGCAGCTTAAAAGGGACAGGGAAGAACACTGAAGCTTTCTTT. Translated, it gives CASSLKGTGKNTEAFF.

This clone was counted a few times. The CDR3 DNA sequence: TGCAGCGTCCGGGGACAGATGAACACTGAAGCTTTCTTT. Its protein product is CSVRGQMNTEAFF. The J gene is TRBJ1-1, the V gene TRBV29-1, with 7 bases aligning to TRBD1. The V segment lost 6 bases and the J segment 0 bases; nucleotides outside the gene matches: 4. This CDR3 contains 13 residues. Germline V gives CDR1 SQVTM, CDR2 ANQGSEA.

This clone was seen just once. The chain employs TRBV7-9 and TRBJ2-3, with 9 bases matching TRBD1. This CDR3 spans 16 amino acids. The V gene's germline CDR1 is SEHNR and CDR2 FQNEAQ (reference sequence). V lost 5 bases and J lost 3; bases outside the gene matches: 9. In DNA form, the CDR3 reads TGTGCCAGCAGCCTAAGGGACAGGGCCCTGACAGATACGCAGTATTTT. Its translation is CASSLRDRALTDTQYF.

This clone came up a few times. The chain carries TRBV5-8 and TRBJ2-3, with 8 bases lining up with TRBD2. The germline CDR1 and CDR2 sequences are SGHTS and YDEGEE. The V segment lost 0 bases and the J segment 5 bases; nucleotides outside the gene matches: 2. The CDR3 consists of 14 residues. This CDR3 reads CASSLGLAGDTQYF. CDR3 DNA sequence: TGTGCCAGCAGCTTGGGGCTAGCGGGAGATACGCAGTATTTT.

This clone was picked up one time. The rearrangement joins TRBV15 to TRBJ1-5, with D perhaps matching TRBD1 (6 bases). Germline assignment: CDR1 LNHNV and CDR2 YYDKDF (reference sequence). The ends were cut back, 0 bases at V and 6 bases at J, with 15 bases in the middle. This CDR3 contains 16 residues. The CDR3 DNA sequence: TGTGCCACCAGCAGAGATCTATACAGGGACGGTCAGCCCCAGCATTTT. Translating it yields CATSRDLYRDGQPQHF.

This clone was seen more than once but under ten times. The V call is TRBV7-2, the J call TRBJ2-1; tentative D call: TRBD1 (5 bases). The CDR3 totals 14 residues. Germline-derived CDR1 and CDR2 are SGHTA and FQGNSA. Between the trimmed V and J ends, which lost 1 base and 3 bases, there was a span of 7 bases. The CDR3: CASSLDQGYNEQFF. CDR3 DNA sequence: TGTGCCAGCAGCTTAGATCAGGGCTACAATGAGCAGTTCTTC.

This clone has a handful of counts. J is TRBJ1-5 and V is TRBV18; 12 bases are a match to TRBD1. V lost 6 bases, J lost 7 bases, and 7 bases stayed unmatched. Germline V gene data show CDR1 as KGHSH and CDR2 as LQKENI. This CDR3 is 15 amino acids long. CDR3 residues: CASSRGQGAEQPQHF. In DNA form, the CDR3 reads TGTGCCAGCTCGAGGGGACAGGGGGCTGAACAGCCCCAGCATTTT.

This rearrangement joins TRBV28 to TRBJ2-3; D is uncertain. This CDR3 spans 14 amino acids. In germline, CDR1 is MDHEN, CDR2 SYDVKM. Between the trimmed V and J ends, which lost 3 bases and 2 bases, there was a span of 9 bases. CDR3 sequence: CASSLVEYTDTQYF. CDR3 nucleotide sequence: TGTGCCAGCAGTTTGGTAGAGTACACAGATACGCAGTATTTT. Full variable domain (missing parts from reference TRBV28 and TRBJ2-3): DVKVTQSSRYLVKRTGEKVFLECVQDMDHENMFWYRQDPGLGLRLIYFSYDVKMKEKGDIPEGYSVSREKKERFSLILESASTNQTSMYLCASSLVEYTDTQYFGPGTRLTVL.

The chain links TRBV30 to TRBJ1-3, with D possibly TRBD1 on 5 matching bases. This CDR3 region has 16 residues. Trimming pared 3 bases from V and 0 bases from J, leaving 15 bases between. Germline CDR1 reads GTSNPN; CDR2 reads SVGIG (reference sequence). The CDR3, as DNA: TGTGCCTGGAGAACAGGACACGCGATCTCTGGAAACACCATATATTTT. It yields the protein CAWRTGHAISGNTIYF.

This chain links TRBV4-1 with TRBJ1-2; 8 bases align to TRBD1. CDR3 length: 16 amino acids. From germline, CDR1 is MGHRA and CDR2 YSYEKL. Trimming took 2 bases from V and 0 from J; bases not matched to a gene: 5. CDR3 sequence: CASSQTGQGSNYGYTF. The CDR3 DNA sequence: TGCGCCAGCAGCCAAACTGGACAGGGCTCTAACTATGGCTACACCTTC.

The chain couples TRBV9 to TRBJ2-7, with 8 bases identical to TRBD2. Germline V gene sequence: CDR1 SGDLS, CDR2 YYNGEE. The CDR3 is 15 residues long. V lost 0 bases to trimming and J lost 3 bases; unmatched junction nucleotides: 5. The CDR3 DNA reads TGTGCCAGCAGCGTAGCGCTAGCGGGCCTCTACGAGCAGTACTTC. Amino acids: CASSVALAGLYEQYF.

This clone appeared a few times. V and J are TRBV30 and TRBJ2-1, with TRBD2 identical over 13 bases. Per the germline V gene, CDR1 is GTSNPN and CDR2 is SVGIG (reference sequence). V gave up 3 bases and J gave up 10 bases; unmatched junction bases: 9. The CDR3 sequence is 15 residues long. CDR3 in amino acids: CAWSAGTSGTSEQFF. The CDR3, as DNA: TGTGCCTGGAGCGCAGGGACTAGCGGGACATCGGAGCAGTTCTTC.

In DNA, the CDR3 is TGTGCCAGCAGGAGGGAATTTGCGGCCTACGAGCAGTACTTC. Translated, it gives CASRREFAAYEQYF. The rearrangement links TRBV2 to TRBJ2-7, with a tentative D call TRBD2 (5 bases). This CDR3 spans 14 amino acids. CDR1 SNHLY and CDR2 FYNNEI come from the germline V gene. Trimming cost V 6 bases and J 2 bases, with 14 bases left between them.

V usage is TRBV14 and J usage is TRBJ1-2; no definite D call. The CDR3 contains 13 residues. The germline CDR1 and CDR2 sequences are SGHDN and FVKESK. Trimming left V 3 bases short and J 4 bases short, with 9 bases between. In DNA, the CDR3 is TGTGCCAGCAGCCAGCGGAATAGCTATGGCTACACCTTC. As protein: CASSQRNSYGYTF.